This record concerns one T cell receptor beta chain sequence. Its antigen is currently unknown. The data belong to a study of shared clonotypes between healthy human individuals. Study-wide findings and caveats: In general, naive subsets displayed greater estimated richness than memory subsets did.

CDR1 SGHAT and CDR2 FQNNGV come from the germline V gene. Deletions cut 4 bases from V and 1 base from J, with 13 bases between. The CDR3 extends over 16 amino acids. The repertoire was sequenced with immunoSEQ multiplex PCR; TCRdb's copy has only in-frame clones and lacks some. This sample carries about 1,500,000 clones, about 96% of them seen once, and the ten largest clones take 1% to 1.5%. Study donors comprised healthy, HIV-negative adults devoid of recent acute infection or vaccination. CD45RA+ naive and CD45RA-negative memory subsets were separated from CD4+ cells. The sequencing input was naive CD4+ T cells sorted from blood. Specified subset: CD45RA+ positively selected. The TCR was taken from a man aged 25 to 40 in good health. The V gene is TRBV11-2, the J gene TRBJ1-4; D is ambiguous. The chain's CDR3 is CASSSGRLGTNEKLFF. As DNA, the CDR3 is TGTGCCAGCAGCTCCGGCCGTTTAGGAACTAATGAAAAACTGTTTTTT.